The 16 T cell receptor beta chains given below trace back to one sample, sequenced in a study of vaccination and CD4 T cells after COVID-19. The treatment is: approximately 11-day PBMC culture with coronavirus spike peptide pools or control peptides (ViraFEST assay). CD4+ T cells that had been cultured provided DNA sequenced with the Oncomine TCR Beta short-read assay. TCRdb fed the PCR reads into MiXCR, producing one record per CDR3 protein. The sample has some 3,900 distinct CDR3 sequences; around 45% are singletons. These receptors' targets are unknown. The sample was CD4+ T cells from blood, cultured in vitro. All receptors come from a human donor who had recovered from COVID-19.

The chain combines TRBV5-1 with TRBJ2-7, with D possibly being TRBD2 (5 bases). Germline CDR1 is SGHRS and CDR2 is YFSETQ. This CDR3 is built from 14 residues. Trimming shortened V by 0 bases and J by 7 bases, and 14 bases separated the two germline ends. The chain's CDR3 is CASSLDPRGPEQYF. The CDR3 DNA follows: TGCGCCAGCAGCTTGGATCCCAGAGGGCCAGAGCAGTACTTC.

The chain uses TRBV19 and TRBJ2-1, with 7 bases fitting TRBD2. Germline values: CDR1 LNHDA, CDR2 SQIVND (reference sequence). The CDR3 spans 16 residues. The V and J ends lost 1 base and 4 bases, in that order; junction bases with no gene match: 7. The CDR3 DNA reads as TGTGCCAGTAGTATAGTAGGGAGGGAGGGATACAATGAGCAGTTCTTC. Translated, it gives CASSIVGREGYNEQFF. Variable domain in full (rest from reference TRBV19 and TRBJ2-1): DGGITQSPKYLFRKEGQNVTLSCEQNLNHDAMYWYRQDPGQGLRLIYYSQIVNDFQKGDIAEGYSVSREKKESFPLTVTSAQKNPTAFYLCASSIVGREGYNEQFFGPGTRLTVL.

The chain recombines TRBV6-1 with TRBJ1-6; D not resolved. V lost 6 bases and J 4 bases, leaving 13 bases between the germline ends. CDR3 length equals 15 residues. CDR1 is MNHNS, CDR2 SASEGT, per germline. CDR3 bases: TGTGCCAGCAGGAGCAACGCAGGATATAATTCACCCCTCCACTTT. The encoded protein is CASRSNAGYNSPLHF.

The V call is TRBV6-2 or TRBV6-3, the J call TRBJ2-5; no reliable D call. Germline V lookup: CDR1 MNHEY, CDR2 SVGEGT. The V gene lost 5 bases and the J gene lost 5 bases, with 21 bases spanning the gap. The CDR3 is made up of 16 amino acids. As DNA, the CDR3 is TGTGCCAGCAGTATGGTTCTCGACCGACCAAAGGAGACCCAGTACTTC. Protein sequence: CASSMVLDRPKETQYF.

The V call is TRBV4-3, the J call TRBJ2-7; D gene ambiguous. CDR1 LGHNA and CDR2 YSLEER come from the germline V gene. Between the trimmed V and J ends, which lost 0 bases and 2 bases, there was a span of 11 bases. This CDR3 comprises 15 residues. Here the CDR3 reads CASSQEARRPYEQYF. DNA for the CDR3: TGCGCCAGCAGCCAAGAGGCCCGCAGGCCCTACGAGCAGTACTTC.

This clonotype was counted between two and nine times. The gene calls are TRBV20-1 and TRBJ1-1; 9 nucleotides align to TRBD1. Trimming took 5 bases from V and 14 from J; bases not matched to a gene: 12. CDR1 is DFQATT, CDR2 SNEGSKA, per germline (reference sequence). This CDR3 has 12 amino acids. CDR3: CSAPGTGLGVFF. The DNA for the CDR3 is TGCAGTGCTCCCGGGACAGGGTTAGGAGTGTTCTTT.

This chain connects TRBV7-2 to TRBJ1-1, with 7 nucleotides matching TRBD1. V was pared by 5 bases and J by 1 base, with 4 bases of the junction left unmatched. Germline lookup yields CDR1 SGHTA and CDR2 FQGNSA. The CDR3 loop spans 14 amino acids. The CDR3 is CASSMTGTNTEAFF. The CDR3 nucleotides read TGTGCCAGCAGCATGACAGGGACGAACACTGAAGCTTTCTTT.

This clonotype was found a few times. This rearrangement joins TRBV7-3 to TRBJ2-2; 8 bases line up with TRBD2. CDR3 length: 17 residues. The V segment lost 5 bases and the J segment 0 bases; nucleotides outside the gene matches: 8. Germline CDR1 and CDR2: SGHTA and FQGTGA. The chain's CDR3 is CASSPLGGRTNTGELFF. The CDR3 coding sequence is TGTGCCAGCAGCCCCCTCGGCGGGAGGACGAACACCGGGGAGCTGTTTTTT.

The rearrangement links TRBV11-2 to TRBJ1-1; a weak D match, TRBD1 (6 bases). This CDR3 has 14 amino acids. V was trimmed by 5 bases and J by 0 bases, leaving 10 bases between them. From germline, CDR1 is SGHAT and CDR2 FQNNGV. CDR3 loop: CASSPDRLNTEAFF. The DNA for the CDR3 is TGTGCCAGCAGCCCTGACAGGTTGAACACTGAAGCTTTCTTT.

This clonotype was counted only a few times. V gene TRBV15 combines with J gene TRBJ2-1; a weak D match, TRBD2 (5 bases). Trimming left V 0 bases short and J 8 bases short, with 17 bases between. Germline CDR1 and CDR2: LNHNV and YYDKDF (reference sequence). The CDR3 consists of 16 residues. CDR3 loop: CATSREIGGGNDEQFF. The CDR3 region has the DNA TGTGCCACCAGCAGAGAGATCGGAGGAGGTAATGATGAGCAGTTCTTC.

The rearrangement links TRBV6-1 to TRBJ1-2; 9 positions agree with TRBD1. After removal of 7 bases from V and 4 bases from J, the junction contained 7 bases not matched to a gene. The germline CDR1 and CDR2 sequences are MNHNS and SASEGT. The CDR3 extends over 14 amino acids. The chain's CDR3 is CASKLGQGIYGYTF. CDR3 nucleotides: TGTGCCAGCAAATTAGGACAGGGGATCTATGGCTACACCTTC.

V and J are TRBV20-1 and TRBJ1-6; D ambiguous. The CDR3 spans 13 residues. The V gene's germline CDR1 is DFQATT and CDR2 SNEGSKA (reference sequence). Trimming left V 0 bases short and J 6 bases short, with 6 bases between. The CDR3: CSARDWANSPLHF. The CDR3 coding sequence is TGCAGTGCTAGAGATTGGGCTAATTCACCCCTCCACTTT.

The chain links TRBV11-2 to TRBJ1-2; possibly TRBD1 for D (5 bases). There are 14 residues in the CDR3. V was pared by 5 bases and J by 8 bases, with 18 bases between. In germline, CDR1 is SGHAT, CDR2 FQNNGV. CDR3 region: CASSLAGTDLGYTF. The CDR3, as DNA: TGTGCCAGCAGCCTCGCCGGGACCGATCTGGGCTACACCTTC.

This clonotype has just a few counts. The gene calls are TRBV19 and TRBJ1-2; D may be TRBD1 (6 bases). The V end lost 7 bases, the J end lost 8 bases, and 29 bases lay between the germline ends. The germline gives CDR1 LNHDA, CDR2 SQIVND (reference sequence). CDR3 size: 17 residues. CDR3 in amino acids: CASNEGGRAWLPWGYTF. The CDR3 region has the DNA TGTGCCAGTAACGAGGGGGGCCGGGCCTGGCTCCCTTGGGGCTACACCTTC.

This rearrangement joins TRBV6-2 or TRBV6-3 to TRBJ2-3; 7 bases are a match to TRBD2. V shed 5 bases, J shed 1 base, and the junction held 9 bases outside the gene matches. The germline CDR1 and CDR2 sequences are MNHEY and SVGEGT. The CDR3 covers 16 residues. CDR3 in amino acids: CASSQRGPTGTDTQYF. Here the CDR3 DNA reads TGTGCCAGCAGTCAGCGGGGACCCACCGGCACAGATACGCAGTATTTT.

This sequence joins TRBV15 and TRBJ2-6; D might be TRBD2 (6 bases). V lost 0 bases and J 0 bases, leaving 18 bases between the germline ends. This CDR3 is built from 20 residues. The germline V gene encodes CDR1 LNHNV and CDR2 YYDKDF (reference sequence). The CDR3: CATSRDSRGVGGSGANVLTF. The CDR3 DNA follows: TGTGCCACCAGCAGAGATAGCCGCGGGGTGGGGGGCTCTGGGGCCAACGTCCTGACTTTC.